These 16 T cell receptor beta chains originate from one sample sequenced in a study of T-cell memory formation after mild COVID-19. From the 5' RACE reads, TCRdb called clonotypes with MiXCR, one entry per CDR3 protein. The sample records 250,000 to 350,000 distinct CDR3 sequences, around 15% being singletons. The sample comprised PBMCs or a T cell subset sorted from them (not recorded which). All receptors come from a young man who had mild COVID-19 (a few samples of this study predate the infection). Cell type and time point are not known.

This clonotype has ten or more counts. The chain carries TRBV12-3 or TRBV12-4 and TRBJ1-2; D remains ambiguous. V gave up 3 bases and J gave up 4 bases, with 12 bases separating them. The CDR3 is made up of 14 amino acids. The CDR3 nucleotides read TGTGCCAGCAGTTTGCTCCGCAGCTCCTATGGCTACACCTTC. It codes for CASSLLRSSYGYTF.

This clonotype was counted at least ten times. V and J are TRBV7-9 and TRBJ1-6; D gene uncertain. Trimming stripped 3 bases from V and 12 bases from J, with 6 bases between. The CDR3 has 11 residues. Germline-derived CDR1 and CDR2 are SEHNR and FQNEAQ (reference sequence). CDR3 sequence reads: CASSFAEPLHF. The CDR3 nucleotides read TGTGCCAGCAGCTTTGCGGAACCCCTCCACTTT.

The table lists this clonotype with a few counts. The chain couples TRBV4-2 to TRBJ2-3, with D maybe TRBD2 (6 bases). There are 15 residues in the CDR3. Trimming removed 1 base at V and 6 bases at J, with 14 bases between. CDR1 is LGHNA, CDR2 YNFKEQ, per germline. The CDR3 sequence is CASSQAQTRSDTQYF. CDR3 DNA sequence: TGTGCCAGCAGCCAAGCCCAGACTAGATCGGATACGCAGTATTTT.

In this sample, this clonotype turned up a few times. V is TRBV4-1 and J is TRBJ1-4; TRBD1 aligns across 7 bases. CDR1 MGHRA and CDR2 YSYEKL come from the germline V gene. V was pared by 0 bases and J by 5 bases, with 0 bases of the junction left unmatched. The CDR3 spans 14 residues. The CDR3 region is CASSQETGNEKLFF. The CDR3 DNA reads TGCGCCAGCAGCCAAGAGACAGGGAATGAAAAACTGTTTTTT.

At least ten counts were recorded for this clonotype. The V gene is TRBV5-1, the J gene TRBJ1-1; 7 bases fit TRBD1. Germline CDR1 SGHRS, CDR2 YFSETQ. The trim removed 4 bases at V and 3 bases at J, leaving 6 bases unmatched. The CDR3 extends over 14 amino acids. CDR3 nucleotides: TGCGCCAGCAGCCTTACAGGGGTGGACACTGAAGCTTTCTTT. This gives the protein CASSLTGVDTEAFF.

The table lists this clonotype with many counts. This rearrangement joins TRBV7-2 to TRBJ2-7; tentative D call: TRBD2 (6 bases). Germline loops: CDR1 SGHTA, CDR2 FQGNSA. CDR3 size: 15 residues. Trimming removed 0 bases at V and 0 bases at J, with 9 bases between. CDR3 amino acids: CASSLAPGASYEQYV. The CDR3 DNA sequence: TGTGCCAGCAGCTTAGCTCCGGGAGCCTCCTACGAGCAGTACGTC.

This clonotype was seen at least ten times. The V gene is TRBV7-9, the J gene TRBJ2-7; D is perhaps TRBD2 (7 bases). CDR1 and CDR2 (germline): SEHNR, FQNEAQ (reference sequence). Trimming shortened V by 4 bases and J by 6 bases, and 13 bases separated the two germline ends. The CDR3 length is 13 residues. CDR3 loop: CASSSQGGVEQYF. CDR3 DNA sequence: TGTGCCAGCAGCTCCCAAGGGGGGGTCGAGCAGTACTTC.

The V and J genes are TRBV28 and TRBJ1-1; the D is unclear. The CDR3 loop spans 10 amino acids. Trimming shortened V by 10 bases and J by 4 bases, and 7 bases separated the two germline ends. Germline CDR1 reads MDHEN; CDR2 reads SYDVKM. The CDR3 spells CATGVTEAFF. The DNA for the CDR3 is TGTGCCACCGGGGTCACTGAAGCTTTCTTT. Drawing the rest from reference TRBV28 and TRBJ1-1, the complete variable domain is DVKVTQSSRYLVKRTGEKVFLECVQDMDHENMFWYRQDPGLGLRLIYFSYDVKMKEKGDIPEGYSVSREKKERFSLILESASTNQTSMYLCATGVTEAFFGQGTRLTVV.

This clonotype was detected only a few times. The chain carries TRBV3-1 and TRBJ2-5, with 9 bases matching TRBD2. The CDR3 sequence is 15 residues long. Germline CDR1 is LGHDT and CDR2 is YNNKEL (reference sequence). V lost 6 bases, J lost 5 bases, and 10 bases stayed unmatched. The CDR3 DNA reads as TGTGCCAGCAGTCTCACTCGGAGCGGGGGGGAGACCCAGTACTTC. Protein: CASSLTRSGGETQYF.

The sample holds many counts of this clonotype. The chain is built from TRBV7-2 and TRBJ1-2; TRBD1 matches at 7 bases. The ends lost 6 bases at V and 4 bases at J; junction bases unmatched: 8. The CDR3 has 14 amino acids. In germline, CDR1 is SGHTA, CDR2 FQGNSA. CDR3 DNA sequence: TGTGCCAGCAGTCTGAACAGGGGAGGCTATGGCTACACCTTC. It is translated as CASSLNRGGYGYTF.

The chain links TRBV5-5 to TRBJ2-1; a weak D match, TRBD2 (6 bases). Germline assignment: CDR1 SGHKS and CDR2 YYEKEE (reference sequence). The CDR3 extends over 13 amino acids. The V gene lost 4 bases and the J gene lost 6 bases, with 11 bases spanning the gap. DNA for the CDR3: TGTGCCAGCAGCACCGGGACTTTCAATGAGCAGTTCTTC. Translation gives CASSTGTFNEQFF.

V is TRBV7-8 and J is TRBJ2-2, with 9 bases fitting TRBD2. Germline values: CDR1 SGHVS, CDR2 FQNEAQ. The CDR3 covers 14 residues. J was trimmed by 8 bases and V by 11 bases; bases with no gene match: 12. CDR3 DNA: TGTGCCTCGCGAGGGCTAGCGGGGAGTGGGGAGCTGTTTTTT. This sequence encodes CASRGLAGSGELFF.

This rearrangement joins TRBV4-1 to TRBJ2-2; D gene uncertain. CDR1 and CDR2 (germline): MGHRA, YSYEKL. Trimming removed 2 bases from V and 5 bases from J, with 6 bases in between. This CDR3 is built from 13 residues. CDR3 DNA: TGCGCCAGCAGCCAACTGGATACCGGGGAGCTGTTTTTT. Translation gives CASSQLDTGELFF.

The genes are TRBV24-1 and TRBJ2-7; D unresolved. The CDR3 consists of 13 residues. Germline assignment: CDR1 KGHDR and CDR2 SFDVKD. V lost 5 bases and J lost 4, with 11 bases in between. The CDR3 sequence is CATSAGARYEQYF. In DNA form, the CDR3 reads TGTGCCACCAGTGCGGGTGCTAGGTACGAGCAGTACTTC.

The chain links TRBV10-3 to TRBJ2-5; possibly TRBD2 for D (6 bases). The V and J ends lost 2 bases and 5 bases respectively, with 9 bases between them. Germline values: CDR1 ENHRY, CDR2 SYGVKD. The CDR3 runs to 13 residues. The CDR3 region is CAISEGRGETQYF. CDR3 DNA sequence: TGTGCCATCAGTGAGGGTCGGGGGGAGACCCAGTACTTC.

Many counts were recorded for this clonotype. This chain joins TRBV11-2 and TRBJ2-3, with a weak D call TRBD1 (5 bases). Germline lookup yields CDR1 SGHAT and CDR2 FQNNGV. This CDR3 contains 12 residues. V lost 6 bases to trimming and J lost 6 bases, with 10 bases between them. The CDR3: CASSSGWDTQYF. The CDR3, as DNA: TGTGCCAGCAGTTCAGGGTGGGATACGCAGTATTTT.